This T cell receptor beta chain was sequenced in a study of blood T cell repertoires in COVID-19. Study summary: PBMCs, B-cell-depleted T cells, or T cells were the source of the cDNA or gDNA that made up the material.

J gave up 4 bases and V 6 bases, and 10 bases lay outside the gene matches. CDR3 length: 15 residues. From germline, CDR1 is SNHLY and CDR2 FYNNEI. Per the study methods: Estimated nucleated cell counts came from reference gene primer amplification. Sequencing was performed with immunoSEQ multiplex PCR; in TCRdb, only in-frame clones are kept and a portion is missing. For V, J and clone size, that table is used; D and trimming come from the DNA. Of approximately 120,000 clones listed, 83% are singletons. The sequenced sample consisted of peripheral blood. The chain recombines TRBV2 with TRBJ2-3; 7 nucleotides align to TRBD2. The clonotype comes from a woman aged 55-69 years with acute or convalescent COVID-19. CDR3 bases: TGTGCCAGCAGCTGGTCGGGAGGATTCGCAGATACGCAGTATTTT. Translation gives CASSWSGGFADTQYF.